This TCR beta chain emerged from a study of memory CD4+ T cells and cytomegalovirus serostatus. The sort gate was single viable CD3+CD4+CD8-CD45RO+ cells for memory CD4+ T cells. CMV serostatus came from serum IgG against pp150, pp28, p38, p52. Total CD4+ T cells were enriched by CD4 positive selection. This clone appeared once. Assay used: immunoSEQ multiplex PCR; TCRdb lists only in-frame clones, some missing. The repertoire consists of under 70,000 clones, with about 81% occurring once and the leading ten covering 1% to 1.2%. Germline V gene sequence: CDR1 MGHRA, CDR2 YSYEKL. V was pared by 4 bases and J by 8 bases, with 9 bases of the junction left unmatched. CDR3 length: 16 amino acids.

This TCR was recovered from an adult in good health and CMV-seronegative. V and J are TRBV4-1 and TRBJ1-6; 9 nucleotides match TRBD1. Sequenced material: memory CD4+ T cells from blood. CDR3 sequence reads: CASSRLRGDRDSPLHF. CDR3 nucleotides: TGCGCCAGCAGCCGTTTGCGTGGGGACAGGGATTCACCCCTCCACTTT.